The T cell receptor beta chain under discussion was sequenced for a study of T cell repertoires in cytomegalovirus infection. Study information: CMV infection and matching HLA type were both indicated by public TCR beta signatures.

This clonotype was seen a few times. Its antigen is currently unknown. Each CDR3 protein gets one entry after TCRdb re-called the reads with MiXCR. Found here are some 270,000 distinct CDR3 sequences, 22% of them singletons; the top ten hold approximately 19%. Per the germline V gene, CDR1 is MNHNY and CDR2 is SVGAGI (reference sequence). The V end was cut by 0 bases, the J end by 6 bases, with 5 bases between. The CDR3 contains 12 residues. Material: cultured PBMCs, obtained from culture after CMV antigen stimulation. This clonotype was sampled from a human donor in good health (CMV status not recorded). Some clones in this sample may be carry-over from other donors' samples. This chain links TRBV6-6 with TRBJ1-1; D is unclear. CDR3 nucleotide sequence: TGTGCCAGCAGTTACTCAGCGTCTGAAGCTTTCTTT. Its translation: CASSYSASEAFF.